This T cell receptor (beta chain) was identified during a study of shared clonotypes between healthy human individuals. Study-level findings and limits: Investigators collected only blood, and repertoires in tissues likely differ. Donor scarcity curtailed the genetic and exposure-history diversity represented herein.

Some clones are missing from TCRdb's copy, which holds only in-frame ones; the method was immunoSEQ multiplex PCR. This sample has about 710,000 clones; over 55% occur once, and the top ten carry under 2%. Donors comprised healthy HIV-negative adults lacking recent acute infections or vaccinations. In regard to this clone: The antigen remains undetermined.

This CDR3 is built from 13 residues. Germline assignment: CDR1 ENHRY and CDR2 SYGVKD. With 7 bases removed from V and 3 bases from J, the gap between germline ends came to 11 bases. The chain recombines TRBV10-3 with TRBJ2-3; maybe TRBD2 (5 bases). Source material: memory CD4+ T cells sorted from blood. Specified subset: CD45RA-negative fraction. The origin of this receptor is a woman between 25 and 40 years old in good health. The CDR3 spells CAIKGSGTDTQYF. The CDR3 bases are TGTGCCATCAAGGGCTCGGGGACAGATACGCAGTATTTT.